The entry that follows covers one TCR beta chain sequence. This sample is drawn from a study of T cell changes during pregnancy in multiple sclerosis. The assay was immunoSEQ multiplex PCR, and TCRdb's table has in-frame clones only and misses some. The repertoire holds 26,000 or so clones, with almost 90% as singletons. Trimming pared 4 bases from V and 4 bases from J, leaving 12 bases between. The CDR3 loop spans 14 amino acids. The germline V gene has CDR1 SGDLS and CDR2 YYNGEE. V and J are TRBV9 and TRBJ1-3; weak D call: TRBD1 (5 bases). The specimen was CD8+ T cells from peripheral blood mononuclear cells, collected in the second trimester of pregnancy. This receptor was identified in a female donor with multiple sclerosis, enrolled in a pregnancy study. CDR3 DNA: TGTGCCAGCAGCCCAGGGAAGACGGGAAACACCATATATTTT. Translating gives CASSPGKTGNTIYF.